The rows below give T cell receptor beta chains drawn from one sample of a study of blood T cell repertoires in COVID-19. TCRdb's table, derived via immunoSEQ multiplex PCR, lists solely in-frame clones and lacks some. The table records roughly 170,000 clones, about four fifths of them present only once. Sequenced sample: peripheral blood. These receptors were collected from a woman in her sixties with COVID-19, enrolled during active disease. The CDR3 runs from the conserved cysteine through the conserved F or W. A D gene is named only where the DNA matches it firmly. Size is stated for part of the rows, as once, few or many counts, or as a class when the clone is expanded.

once	TRBV5-1	.	TRBJ1-3	TGCGCCAGCACCCCTTCCCCTGGAAACACCATATATTTT	CASTPSPGNTIYF
.	TRBV19	TRBD2	TRBJ2-1	TGTGCCAGTAGAATAGCGGGAGGGCAGGGTGAGCAGTTCTTC	CASRIAGGQGEQFF
.	TRBV5-1	TRBD1	TRBJ1-1	TGCGCCAGCAGCTGGACAGGGATAGGGGGTGGCACTGAAGCTTTCTTT	CASSWTGIGGGTEAFF
many	TRBV9	TRBD2	TRBJ2-1	TGTGCCAGCAGCCGTTGGGAGCGGGGAGTATACAATGAGCAGTTCTTC	CASSRWERGVYNEQFF
.	TRBV16	.	TRBJ1-5	TGTGCCAGCAGCCCAGTTAGAACGGGGGGGAACCAGCCCCAGCATTTT	CASSPVRTGGNQPQHF
.	TRBV13	TRBD1	TRBJ1-2	TGTGCCAGCAGCCCTCCAGGACAGGGGCGGAACTATGGCTACACCTTC	CASSPPGQGRNYGYTF
.	TRBV5-6	.	TRBJ2-3	TGTGCCAGCAGCTTGAATCTGCGTACGAATACGCAGTATTTT	CASSLNLRTNTQYF
.	TRBV6-1	TRBD2	TRBJ2-3	TGTGCCAGCAGTGACCAGCGGGGGGGCCCCGCAGATACGCAGTATTTT	CASSDQRGGPADTQYF
.	TRBV10-3	TRBD2	TRBJ2-3	TGTGCCATCAGGGTGAGAGCGGGAGGGCCCATAGATACGCAGTATTTT	CAIRVRAGGPIDTQYF
few	TRBV9	TRBD1	TRBJ1-2	TGTGCCAGCAGCGCGAGACAGGGGAATCTGGTCTATGGCTACACCTTC	CASSARQGNLVYGYTF
.	TRBV29-1	TRBD2	TRBJ2-1	TGCAGCGTTGTGGCTTGGGGCGGGAGATCGTACAATGAGCAGTTCTTC	CSVVAWGGRSYNEQFF
.	TRBV15	.	TRBJ1-5	TGTGCCACCAGCAGCGGGCAGGGGATGATCAATCAGCCCCAGCATTTT	CATSSGQGMINQPQHF
.	TRBV11-3	TRBD1	TRBJ2-1	TGTGCCAGCAGCGCAAGGACCGGGACAGGGGCAAATGAGCAGTTCTTC	CASSARTGTGANEQFF
once	TRBV11-2	.	TRBJ2-5	TGTGCCAGCACTCGCGGGGCGGGGATACACCAAGAGACCCAGTACTTC	CASTRGAGIHQETQYF
.	TRBV29-1	.	TRBJ1-5	TGCAGCGTTGGGCATAGCAATCAGCCCCAGCATTTT	CSVGHSNQPQHF
.	TRBV9	TRBD1	TRBJ2-3	TGTGCCAGCAGCGGACGACAGGGCGTACGGACAGATACGCAGTATTTT	CASSGRQGVRTDTQYF
.	TRBV9	.	TRBJ1-1	TGTGCCAGCAGCGTAGCTACTACAGGGCCGTCTGACACTGAAGCTTTCTTT	CASSVATTGPSDTEAFF
.	TRBV9	.	TRBJ2-1	TGTGCCAGCAGCGTAGGCGGTGGATACAATGAGCAGTTCTTC	CASSVGGGYNEQFF
.	TRBV10-2	TRBD2	TRBJ2-2	TGCGCCAGCATTAAGACTAGCGACTACACCGGGGAGCTGTTTTTT	CASIKTSDYTGELFF
.	TRBV2	TRBD1	TRBJ1-1	TGTGCCAGCAGTTTGATGCGGGGACAGGGCCGGGAAGCTTTCTTT	CASSLMRGQGREAFF
.	TRBV3-1/TRBV3-2	.	TRBJ1-1	TGTGCCAGCAGCCAAGGTATGGCAATGGCTTTCTTT	CASSQGMAMAFF
.	TRBV5-1	.	TRBJ1-1	TGCGCCAGCAGCTTGGATATTCCGGTGGGGGGAACTGAAGCTTTCTTT	CASSLDIPVGGTEAFF
.	TRBV28	.	TRBJ1-1	TGTGCCAGCAGTTTGGATGGGGGGGCTTGGGGCACTGAAGCTTTCTTT	CASSLDGGAWGTEAFF